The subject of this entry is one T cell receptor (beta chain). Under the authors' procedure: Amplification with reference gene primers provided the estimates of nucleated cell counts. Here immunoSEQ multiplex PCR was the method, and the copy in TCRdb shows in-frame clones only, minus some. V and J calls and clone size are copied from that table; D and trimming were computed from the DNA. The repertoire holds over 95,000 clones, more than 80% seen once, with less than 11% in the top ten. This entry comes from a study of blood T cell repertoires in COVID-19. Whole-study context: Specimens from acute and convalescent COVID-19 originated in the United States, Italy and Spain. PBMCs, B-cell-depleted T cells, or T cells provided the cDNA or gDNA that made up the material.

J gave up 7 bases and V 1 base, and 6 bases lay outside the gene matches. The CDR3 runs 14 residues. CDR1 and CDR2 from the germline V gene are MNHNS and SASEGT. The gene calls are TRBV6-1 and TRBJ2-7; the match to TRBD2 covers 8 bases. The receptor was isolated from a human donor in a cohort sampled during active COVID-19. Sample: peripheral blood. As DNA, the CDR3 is TGTGCCAGCAGTGAAGGCGGGGGGCTCAGGGAGCAGTACTTC. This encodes CASSEGGGLREQYF.